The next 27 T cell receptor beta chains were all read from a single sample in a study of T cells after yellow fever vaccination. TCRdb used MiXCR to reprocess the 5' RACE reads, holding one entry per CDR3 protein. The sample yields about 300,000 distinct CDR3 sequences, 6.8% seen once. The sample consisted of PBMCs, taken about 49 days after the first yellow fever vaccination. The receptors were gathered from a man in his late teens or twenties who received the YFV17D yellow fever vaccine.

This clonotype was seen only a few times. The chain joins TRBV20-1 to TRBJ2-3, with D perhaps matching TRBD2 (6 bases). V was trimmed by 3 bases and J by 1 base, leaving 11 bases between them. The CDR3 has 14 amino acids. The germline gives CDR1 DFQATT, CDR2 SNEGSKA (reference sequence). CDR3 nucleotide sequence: TGCAGTGCTAGGGGCGGGGCTGGCACAGATACGCAGTATTTT. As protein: CSARGGAGTDTQYF.

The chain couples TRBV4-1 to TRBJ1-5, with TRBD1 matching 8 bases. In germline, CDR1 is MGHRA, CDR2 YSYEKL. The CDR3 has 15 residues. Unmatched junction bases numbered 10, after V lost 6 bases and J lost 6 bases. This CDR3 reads CASRLGQGQAQPQHF. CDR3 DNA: TGCGCCAGCAGACTTGGACAGGGACAGGCTCAGCCCCAGCATTTT.

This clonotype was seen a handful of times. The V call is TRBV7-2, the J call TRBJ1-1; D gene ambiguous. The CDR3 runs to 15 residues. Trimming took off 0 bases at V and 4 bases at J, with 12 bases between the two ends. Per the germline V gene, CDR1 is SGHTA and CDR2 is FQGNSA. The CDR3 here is CASSLAGTRSTEAFF. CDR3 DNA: TGTGCCAGCAGCTTAGCGGGCACTCGGAGCACTGAAGCTTTCTTT.

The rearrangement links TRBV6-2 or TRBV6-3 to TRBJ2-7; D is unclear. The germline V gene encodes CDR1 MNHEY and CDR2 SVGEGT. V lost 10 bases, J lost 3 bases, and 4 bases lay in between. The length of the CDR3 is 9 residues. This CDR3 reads CATGYEQYF. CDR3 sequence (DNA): TGTGCCACGGGCTACGAGCAGTACTTC.

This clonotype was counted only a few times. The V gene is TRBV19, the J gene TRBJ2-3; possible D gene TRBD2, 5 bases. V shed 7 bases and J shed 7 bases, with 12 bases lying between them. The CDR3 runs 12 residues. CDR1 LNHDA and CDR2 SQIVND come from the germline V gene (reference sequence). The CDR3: CASTGSYNTQYF. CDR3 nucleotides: TGTGCCAGTACGGGGAGCTATAATACGCAGTATTTT.

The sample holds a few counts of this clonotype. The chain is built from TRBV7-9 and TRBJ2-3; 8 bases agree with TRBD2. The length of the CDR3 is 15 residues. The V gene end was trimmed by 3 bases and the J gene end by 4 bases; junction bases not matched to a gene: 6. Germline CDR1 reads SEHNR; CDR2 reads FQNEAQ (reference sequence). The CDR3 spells CASSFSGTPSDTQYF. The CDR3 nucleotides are TGTGCCAGCAGCTTTAGCGGGACGCCATCAGATACGCAGTATTTT.

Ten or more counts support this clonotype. The CDR3 loop is CASSSHRGDYGYTF. Written as DNA, the CDR3 is TGTGCCAGCAGCAGCCATAGGGGGGACTATGGCTACACCTTC. This rearrangement joins TRBV9 to TRBJ1-2; D possibly corresponds to TRBD1 (6 bases). The germline V gene has CDR1 SGDLS and CDR2 YYNGEE. CDR3 length equals 14 residues. V was shortened by 4 bases and J by 3 bases, with 13 bases between the two germline ends.

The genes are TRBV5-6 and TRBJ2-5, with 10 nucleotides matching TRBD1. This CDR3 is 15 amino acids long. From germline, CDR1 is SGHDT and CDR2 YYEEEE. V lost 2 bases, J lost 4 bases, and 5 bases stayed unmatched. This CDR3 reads CASSLGTGEAETQYF. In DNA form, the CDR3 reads TGTGCCAGCAGCTTAGGGACAGGGGAGGCAGAGACCCAGTACTTC.

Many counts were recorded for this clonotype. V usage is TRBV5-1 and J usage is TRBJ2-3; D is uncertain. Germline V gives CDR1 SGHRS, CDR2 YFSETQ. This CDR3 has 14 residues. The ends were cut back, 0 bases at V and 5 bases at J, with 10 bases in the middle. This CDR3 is CASSLGQRLDTQYF. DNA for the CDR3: TGCGCCAGCAGCTTGGGGCAACGATTAGATACGCAGTATTTT.

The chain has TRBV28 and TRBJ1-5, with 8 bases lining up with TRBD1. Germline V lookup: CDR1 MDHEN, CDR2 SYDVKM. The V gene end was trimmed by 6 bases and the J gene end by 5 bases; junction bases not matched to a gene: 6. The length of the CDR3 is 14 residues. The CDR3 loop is CASSRQGSYQPQHF. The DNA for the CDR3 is TGTGCCAGCAGCAGACAGGGGAGTTATCAGCCCCAGCATTTT.

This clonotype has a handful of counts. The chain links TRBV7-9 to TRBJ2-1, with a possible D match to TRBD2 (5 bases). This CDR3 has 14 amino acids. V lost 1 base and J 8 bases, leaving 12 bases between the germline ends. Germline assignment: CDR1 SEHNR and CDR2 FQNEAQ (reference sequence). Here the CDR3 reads CASSLGDFGDEQFF. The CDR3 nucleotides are TGTGCCAGCAGCTTAGGCGACTTCGGGGATGAGCAGTTCTTC.

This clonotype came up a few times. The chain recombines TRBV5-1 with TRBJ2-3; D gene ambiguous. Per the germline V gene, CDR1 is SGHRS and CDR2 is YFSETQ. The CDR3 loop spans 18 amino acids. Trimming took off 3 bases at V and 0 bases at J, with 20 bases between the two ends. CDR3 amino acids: CASSYFSPGRPSTDTQYF. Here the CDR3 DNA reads TGCGCCAGCAGCTACTTCTCCCCAGGACGGCCTAGCACAGATACGCAGTATTTT.

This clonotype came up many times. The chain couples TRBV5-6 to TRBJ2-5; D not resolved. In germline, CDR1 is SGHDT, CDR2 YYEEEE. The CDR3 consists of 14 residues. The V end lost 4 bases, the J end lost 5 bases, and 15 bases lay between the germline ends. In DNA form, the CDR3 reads TGTGCCAGCAGCCCCCCAGGTGTCCGGGAGACCCAGTACTTC. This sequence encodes CASSPPGVRETQYF.

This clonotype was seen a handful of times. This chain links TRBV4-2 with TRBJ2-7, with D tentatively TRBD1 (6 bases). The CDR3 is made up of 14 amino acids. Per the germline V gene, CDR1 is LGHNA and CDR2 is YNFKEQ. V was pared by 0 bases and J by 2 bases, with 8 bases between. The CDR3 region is CASSQDRDTYEQYF. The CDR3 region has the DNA TGTGCCAGCAGCCAAGACCGGGACACCTACGAGCAGTACTTC.

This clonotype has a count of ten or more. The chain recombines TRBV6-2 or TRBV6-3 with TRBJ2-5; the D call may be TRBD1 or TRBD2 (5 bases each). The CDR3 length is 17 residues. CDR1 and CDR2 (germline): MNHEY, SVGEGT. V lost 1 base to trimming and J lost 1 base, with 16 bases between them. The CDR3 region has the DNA TGTGCCAGCAGTTACTTTGGGGCCGGGGCCCCCCAAGAGACCCAGTACTTC. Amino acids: CASSYFGAGAPQETQYF.

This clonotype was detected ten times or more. The CDR3 coding sequence is TGTGCCAGCAGCATTAGACAGGGTTTCACCGGGGAGCTGTTTTTT. Protein: CASSIRQGFTGELFF. The chain links TRBV12-3 or TRBV12-4 to TRBJ2-2; the match to TRBD1 covers 7 bases. Trimming cost V 6 bases and J 4 bases; bases outside gene matches: 8. The CDR3 has 15 amino acids.

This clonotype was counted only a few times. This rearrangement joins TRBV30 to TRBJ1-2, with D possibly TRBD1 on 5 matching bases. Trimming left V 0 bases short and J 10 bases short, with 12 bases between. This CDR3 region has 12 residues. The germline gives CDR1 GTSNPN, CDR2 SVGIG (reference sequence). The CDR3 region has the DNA TGTGCCTGGAGTGTACTACTCAGGGACTACACCTTC. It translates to CAWSVLLRDYTF.

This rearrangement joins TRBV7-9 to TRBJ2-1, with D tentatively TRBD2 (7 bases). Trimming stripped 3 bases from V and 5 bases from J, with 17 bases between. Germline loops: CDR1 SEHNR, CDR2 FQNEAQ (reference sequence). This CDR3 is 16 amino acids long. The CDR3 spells CASSFWGGQGNNEQFF. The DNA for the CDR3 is TGTGCCAGCAGCTTTTGGGGAGGGCAGGGGAACAATGAGCAGTTCTTC.

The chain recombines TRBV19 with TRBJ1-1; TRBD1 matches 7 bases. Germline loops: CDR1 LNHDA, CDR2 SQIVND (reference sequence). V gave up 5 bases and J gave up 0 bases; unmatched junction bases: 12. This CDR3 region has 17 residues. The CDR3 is CASSGRDRNTVNTEAFF. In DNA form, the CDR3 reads TGTGCCAGTAGTGGCCGGGACAGAAATACCGTGAACACTGAAGCTTTCTTT. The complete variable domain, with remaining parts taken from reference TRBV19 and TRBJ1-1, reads DGGITQSPKYLFRKEGQNVTLSCEQNLNHDAMYWYRQDPGQGLRLIYYSQIVNDFQKGDIAEGYSVSREKKESFPLTVTSAQKNPTAFYLCASSGRDRNTVNTEAFFGQGTRLTVV.

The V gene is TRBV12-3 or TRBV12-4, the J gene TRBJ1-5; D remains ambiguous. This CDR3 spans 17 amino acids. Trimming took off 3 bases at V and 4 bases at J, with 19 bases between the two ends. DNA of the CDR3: TGTGCCAGCAGTTTTGTCCGGGCTGCTGAAAAGAATCAGCCCCAGCATTTT. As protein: CASSFVRAAEKNQPQHF.

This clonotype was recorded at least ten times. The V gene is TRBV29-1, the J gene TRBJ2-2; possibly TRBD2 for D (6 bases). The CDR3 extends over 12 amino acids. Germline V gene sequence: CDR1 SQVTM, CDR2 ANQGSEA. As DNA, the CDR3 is TGCAGTGCCCTTGCGGGGTCCGGGGAGCTGTTTTTT. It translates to CSALAGSGELFF.

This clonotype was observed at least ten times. CDR3 region: CASSYSTRNEQYF. The CDR3 DNA reads as TGTGCCAGCAGTTACTCGACCCGGAACGAGCAGTACTTC. The chain joins TRBV6-5 to TRBJ2-7; D is undetermined. Germline V CDR1 and CDR2: MNHEY, SVGAGI. The length of the CDR3 is 13 residues. Between the trimmed V and J ends, which lost 0 bases and 5 bases, there was a span of 8 bases.

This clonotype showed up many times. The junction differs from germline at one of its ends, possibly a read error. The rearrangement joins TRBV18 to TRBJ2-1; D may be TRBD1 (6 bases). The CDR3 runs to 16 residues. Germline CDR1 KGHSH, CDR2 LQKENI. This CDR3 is CASSPRNRDSYNEQFF. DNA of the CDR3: TGTGCCAGCTCTCCACGCAACAGGGACTCCTACAATGAGCAGTTCTTC. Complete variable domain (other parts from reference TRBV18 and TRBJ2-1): NAGVMQNPRHLVRRRGQEARLRCSPMKGHSHVYWYRQLPEEGLKFMVYLQKENIIDESGMPKERFSAEFPKEGPSILRIQQVVRGDSAAYFCASSPRNRDSYNEQFFGPGTRLTVL.

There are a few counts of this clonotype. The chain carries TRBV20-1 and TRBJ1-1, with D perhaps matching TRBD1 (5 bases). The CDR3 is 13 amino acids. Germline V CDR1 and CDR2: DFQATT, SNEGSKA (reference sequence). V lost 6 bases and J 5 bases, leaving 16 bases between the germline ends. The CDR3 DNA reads TGCAGTGCGGCCTGGGGGGGGAATACTGAAGCTTTCTTT. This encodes CSAAWGGNTEAFF.

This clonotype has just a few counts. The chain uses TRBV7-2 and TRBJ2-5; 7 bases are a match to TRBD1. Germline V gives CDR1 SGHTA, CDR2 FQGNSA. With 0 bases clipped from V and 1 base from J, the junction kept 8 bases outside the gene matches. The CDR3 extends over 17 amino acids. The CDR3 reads CASSLALGDRFQETQYF. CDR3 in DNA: TGTGCCAGCAGCTTAGCCCTGGGGGACAGATTCCAAGAGACCCAGTACTTC. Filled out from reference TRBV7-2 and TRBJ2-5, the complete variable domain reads GAGVSQSPSNKVTEKGKDVELRCDPISGHTALYWYRQSLGQGLEFLIYFQGNSAPDKSGLPSDRFSAERTGGSVSTLTIQRTQQEDSAVYLCASSLALGDRFQETQYFGPGTRLLVL.

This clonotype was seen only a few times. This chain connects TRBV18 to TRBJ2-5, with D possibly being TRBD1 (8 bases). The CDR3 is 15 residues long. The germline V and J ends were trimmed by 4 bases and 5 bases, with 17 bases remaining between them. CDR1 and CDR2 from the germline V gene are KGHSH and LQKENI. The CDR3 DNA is TGTGCCAGCTCACAACGACAGGGGAGGGACGAGACCCAGTACTTC. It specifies CASSQRQGRDETQYF.

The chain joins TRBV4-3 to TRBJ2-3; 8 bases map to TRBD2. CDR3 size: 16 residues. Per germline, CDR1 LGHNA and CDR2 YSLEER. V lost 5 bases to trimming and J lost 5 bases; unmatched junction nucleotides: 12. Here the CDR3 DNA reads TGCGCCAGCAGCGTTGGGACGGGGGGGCAGGTAGATACGCAGTATTTT. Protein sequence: CASSVGTGGQVDTQYF.